The source of this T cell receptor beta chain is a study of T-cell reconstitution after alpha-beta-depleted transplantation in children. This clonotype was observed a single time. Its target is not known. The V gene lost 2 bases and the J gene lost 2 bases, with 12 bases spanning the gap. Germline-derived CDR1 and CDR2 are SGHNT and YYREEE (reference sequence). CDR3 size: 15 residues. As it was prepared, the TCRbeta library received unique molecular identifiers. TCRdb fed the PCR reads into MiXCR, producing one record per CDR3 protein. Here the sample spans about 58,000 distinct CDR3 sequences, approximately 43% being singletons. Overall study results and limits: By about two months after transplant, alpha-beta T cells reportedly arose from several hundred graft clones that had expanded.

The sequence derives from a male patient younger than 18 who had a stem cell transplant for acute lymphoblastic leukemia, so the T cells may come from the graft donor. The chain recombines TRBV5-4 with TRBJ2-3; the D is unclear. The material sequenced was PBMCs, mostly from graft donor cells, taken 360 days after TCRalphabeta/CD19-depleted stem cell transplant. The CDR3 is CASSFATSTTDTQYF. The CDR3, as DNA: TGTGCCAGCAGCTTTGCGACGAGTACCACAGATACGCAGTATTTT.